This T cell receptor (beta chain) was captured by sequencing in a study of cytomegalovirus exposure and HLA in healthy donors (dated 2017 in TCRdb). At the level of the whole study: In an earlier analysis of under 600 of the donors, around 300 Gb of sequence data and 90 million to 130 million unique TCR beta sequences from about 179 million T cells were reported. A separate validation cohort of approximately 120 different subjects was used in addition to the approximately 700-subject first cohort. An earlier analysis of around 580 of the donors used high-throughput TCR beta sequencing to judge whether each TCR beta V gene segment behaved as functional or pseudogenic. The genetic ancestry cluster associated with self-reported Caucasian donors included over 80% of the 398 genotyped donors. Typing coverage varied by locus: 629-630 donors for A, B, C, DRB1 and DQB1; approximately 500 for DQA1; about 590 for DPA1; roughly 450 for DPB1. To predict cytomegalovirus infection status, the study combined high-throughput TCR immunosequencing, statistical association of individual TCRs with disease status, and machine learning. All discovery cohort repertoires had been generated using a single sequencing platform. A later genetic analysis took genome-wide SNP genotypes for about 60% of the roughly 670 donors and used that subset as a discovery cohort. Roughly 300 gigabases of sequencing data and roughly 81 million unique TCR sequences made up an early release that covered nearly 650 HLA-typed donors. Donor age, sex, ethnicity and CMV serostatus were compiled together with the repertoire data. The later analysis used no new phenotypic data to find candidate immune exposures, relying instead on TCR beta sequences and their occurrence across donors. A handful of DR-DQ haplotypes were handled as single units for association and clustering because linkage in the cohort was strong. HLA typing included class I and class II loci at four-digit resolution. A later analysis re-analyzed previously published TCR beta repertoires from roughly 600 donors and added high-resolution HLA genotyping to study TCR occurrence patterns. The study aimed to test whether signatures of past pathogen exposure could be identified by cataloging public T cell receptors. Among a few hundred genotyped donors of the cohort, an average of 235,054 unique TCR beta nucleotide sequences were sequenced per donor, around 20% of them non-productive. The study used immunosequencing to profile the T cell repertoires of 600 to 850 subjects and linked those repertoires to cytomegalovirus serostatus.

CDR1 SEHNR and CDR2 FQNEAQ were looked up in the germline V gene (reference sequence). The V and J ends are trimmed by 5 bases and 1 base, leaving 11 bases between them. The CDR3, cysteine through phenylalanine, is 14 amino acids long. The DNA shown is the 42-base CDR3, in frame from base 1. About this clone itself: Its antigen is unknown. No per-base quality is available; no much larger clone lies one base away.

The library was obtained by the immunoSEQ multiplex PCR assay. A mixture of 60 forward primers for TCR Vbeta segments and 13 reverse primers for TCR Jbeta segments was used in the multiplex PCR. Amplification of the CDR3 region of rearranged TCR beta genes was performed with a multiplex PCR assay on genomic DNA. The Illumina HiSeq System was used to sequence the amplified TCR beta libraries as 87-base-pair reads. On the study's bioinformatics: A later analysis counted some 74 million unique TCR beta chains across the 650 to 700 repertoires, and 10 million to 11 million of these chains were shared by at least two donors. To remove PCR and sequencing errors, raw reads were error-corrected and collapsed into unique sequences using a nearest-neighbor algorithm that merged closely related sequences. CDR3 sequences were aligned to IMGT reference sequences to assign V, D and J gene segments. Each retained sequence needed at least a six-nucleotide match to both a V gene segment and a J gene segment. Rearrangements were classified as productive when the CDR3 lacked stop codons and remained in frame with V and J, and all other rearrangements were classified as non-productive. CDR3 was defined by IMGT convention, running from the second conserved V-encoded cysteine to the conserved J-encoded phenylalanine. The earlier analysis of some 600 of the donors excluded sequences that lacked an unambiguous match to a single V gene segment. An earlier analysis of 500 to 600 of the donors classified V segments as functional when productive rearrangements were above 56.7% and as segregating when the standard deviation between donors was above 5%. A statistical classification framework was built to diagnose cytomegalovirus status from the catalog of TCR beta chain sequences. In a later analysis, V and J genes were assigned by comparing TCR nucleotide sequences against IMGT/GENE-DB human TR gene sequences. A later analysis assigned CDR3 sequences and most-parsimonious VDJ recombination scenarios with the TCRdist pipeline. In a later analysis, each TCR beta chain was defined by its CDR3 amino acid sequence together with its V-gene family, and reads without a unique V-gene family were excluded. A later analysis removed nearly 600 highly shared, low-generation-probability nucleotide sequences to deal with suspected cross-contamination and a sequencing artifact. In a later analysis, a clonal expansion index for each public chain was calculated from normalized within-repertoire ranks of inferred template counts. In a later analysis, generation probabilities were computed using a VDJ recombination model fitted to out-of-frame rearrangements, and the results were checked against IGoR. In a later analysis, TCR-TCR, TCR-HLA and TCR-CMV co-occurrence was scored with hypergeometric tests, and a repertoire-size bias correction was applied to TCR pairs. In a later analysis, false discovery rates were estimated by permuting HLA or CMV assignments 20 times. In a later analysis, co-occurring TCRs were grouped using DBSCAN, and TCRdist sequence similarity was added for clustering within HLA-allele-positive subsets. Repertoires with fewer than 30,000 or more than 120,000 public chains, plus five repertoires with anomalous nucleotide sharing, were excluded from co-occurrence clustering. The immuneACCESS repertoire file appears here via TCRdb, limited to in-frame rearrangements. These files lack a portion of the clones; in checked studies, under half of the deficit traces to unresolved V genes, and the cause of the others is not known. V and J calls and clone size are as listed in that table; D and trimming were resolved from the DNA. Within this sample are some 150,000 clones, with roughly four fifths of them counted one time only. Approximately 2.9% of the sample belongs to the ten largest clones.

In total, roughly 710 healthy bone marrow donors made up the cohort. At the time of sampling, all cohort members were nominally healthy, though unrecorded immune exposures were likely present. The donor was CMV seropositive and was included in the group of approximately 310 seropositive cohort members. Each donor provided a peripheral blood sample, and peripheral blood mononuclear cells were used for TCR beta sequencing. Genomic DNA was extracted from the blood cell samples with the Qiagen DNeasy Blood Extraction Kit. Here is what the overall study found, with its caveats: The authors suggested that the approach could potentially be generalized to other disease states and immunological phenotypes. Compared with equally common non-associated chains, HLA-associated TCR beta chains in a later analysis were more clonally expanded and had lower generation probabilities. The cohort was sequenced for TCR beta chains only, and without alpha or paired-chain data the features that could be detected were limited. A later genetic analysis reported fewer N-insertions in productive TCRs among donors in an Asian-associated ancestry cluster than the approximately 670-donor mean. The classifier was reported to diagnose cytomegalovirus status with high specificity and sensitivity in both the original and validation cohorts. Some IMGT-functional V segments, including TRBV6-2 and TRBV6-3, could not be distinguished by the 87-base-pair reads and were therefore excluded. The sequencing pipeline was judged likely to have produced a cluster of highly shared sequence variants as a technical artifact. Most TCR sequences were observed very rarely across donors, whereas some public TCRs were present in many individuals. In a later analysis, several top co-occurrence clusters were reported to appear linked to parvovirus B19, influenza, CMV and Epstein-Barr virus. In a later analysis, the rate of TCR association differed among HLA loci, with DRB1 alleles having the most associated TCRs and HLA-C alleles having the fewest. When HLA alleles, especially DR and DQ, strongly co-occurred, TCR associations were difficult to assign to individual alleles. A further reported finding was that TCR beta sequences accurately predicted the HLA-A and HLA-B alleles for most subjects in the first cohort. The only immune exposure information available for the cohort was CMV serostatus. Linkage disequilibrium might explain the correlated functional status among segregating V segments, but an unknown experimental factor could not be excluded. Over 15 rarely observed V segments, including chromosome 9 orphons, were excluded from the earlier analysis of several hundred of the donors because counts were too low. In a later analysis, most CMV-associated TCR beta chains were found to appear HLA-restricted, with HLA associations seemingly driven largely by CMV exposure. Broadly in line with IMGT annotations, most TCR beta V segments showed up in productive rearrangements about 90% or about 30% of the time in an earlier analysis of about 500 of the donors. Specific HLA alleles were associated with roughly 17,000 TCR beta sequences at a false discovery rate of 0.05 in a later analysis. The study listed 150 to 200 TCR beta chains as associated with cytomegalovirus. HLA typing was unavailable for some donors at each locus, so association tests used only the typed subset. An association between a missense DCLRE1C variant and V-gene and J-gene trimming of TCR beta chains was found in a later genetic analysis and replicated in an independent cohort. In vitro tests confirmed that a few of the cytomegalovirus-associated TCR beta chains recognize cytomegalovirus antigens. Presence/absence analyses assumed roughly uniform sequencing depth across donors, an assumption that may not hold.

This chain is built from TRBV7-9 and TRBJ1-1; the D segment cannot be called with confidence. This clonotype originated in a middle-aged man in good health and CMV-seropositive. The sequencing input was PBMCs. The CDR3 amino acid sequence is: CASSPSVSNTEAFF. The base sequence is TGTGCCAGCAGCCCCTCGGTCTCGAACACTGAAGCTTTCTTT.